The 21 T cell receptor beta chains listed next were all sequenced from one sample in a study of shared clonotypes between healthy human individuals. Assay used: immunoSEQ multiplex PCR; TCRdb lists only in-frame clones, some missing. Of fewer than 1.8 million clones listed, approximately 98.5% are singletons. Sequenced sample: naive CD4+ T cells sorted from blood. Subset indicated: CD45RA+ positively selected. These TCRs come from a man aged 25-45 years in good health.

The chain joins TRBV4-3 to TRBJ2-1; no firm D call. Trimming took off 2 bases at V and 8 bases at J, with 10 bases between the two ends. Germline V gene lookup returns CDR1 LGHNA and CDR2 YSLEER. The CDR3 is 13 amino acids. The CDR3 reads CASSQNLGDEQFF. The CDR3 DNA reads TGCGCCAGCAGCCAAAATCTCGGTGATGAGCAGTTCTTC.

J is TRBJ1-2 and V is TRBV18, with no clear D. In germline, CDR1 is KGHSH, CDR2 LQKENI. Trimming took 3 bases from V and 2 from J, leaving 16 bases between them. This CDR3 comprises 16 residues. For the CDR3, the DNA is TGTGCCAGCTCACCTGGGTGGGTTAGGAGGAACTATGGCTACACCTTC. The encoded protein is CASSPGWVRRNYGYTF.

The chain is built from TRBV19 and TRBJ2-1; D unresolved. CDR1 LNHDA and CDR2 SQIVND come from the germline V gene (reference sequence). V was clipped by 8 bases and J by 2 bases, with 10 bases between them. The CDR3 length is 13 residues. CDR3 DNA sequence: TGTGCCAGTTCGGTGGGCACCTACAATGAGCAGTTCTTC. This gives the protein CASSVGTYNEQFF.

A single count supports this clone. In nucleotides, the CDR3 is TGTGCCAGCAGTTTTGGGCTAGCGGGAGACTCCAGTTTCACAGATACGCAGTATTTT. This translates into CASSFGLAGDSSFTDTQYF. The rearrangement uses TRBV28 and TRBJ2-3; 10 bases agree with TRBD2. Unmatched junction bases numbered 14, after V lost 3 bases and J lost 2 bases. The CDR3 sequence is 19 residues long. Germline CDR1 and CDR2: MDHEN and SYDVKM.

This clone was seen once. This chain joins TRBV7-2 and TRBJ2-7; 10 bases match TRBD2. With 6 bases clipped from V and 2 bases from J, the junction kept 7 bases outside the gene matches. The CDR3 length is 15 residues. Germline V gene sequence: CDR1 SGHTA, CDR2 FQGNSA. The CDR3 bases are TGTGCCAGCAGTTCCTCGGGACTAGCGACCTACGAGCAGTACTTC. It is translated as CASSSSGLATYEQYF.

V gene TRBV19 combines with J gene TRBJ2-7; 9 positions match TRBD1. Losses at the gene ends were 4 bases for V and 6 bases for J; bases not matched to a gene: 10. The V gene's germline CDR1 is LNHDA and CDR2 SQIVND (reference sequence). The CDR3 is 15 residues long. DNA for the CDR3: TGTGCCAGTAGTACACCGGGACAGGGTTTGTTCGAGCAGTACTTC. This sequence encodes CASSTPGQGLFEQYF.

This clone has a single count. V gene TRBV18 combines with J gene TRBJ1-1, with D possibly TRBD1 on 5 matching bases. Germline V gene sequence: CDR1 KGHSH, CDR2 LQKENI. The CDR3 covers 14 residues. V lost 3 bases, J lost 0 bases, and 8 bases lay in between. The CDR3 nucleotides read TGTGCCAGCTCACCTAGACAGTTGAACACTGAAGCTTTCTTT. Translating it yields CASSPRQLNTEAFF.

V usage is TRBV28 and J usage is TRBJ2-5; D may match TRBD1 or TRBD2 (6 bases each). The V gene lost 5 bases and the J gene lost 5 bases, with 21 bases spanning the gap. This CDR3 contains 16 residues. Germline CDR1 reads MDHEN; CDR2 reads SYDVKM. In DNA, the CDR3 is TGTGCCAGCAGTCTAACCCCCCCGGGGGCAGCGGAGACCCAGTACTTC. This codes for CASSLTPPGAAETQYF.

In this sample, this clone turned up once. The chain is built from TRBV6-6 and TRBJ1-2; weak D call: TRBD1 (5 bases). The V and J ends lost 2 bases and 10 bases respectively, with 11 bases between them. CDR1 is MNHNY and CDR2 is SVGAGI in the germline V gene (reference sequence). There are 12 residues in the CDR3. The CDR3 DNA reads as TGTGCCAGCAGTTACGCGGGGGATGACTACACCTTC. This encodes CASSYAGDDYTF.

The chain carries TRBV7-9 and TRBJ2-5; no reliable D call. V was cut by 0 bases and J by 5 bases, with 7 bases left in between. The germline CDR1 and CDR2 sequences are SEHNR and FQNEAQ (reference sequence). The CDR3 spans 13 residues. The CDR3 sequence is CASSLAIRETQYF. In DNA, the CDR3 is TGTGCCAGCAGCTTAGCCATTCGGGAGACCCAGTACTTC.

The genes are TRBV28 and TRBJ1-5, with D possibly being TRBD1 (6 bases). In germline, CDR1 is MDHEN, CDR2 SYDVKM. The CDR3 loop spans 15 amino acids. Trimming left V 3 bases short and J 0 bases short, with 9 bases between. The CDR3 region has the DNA TGTGCCAGCAGTTTGGCAGGGGTTAGCAATCAGCCCCAGCATTTT. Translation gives CASSLAGVSNQPQHF.

CDR3 in amino acids: CASSQDSRQPMNTEAFF. The CDR3, as DNA: TGTGCCAGCAGCCAAGATTCCAGACAGCCCATGAACACTGAAGCTTTCTTT. The chain joins TRBV4-2 to TRBJ1-1; tentatively, D is TRBD1 (5 bases). Deletions cut 0 bases from V and 0 bases from J, with 14 bases between. The CDR3 has 17 amino acids. Germline CDR1 reads LGHNA; CDR2 reads YNFKEQ.

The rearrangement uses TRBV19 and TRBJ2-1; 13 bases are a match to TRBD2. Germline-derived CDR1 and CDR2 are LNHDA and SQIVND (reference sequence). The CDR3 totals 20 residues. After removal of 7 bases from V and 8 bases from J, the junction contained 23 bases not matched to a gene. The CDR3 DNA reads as TGTGCCAGTAAGCCTTCTTTTTCCGGGACTAGCGGGAAGTTTAGGGATGAGCAGTTCTTC. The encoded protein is CASKPSFSGTSGKFRDEQFF.

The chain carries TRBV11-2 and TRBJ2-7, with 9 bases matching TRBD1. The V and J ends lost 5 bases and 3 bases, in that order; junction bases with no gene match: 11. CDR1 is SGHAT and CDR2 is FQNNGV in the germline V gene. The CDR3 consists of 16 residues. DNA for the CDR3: TGTGCCAGCAGCCGGGGGTGGGACAGGGCGGGCTACGAGCAGTACTTC. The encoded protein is CASSRGWDRAGYEQYF.

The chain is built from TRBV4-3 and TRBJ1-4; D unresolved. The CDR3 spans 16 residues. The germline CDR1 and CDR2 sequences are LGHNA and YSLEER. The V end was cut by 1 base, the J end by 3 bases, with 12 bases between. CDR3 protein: CASSQAGSGANEKLFF. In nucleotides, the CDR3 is TGCGCCAGCAGCCAAGCGGGGAGTGGAGCTAATGAAAAACTGTTTTTT.

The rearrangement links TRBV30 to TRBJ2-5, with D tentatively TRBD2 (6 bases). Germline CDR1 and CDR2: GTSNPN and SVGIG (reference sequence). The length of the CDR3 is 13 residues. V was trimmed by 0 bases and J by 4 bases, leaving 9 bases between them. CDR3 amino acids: CAWSVLARETQYF. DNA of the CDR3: TGTGCCTGGAGTGTACTAGCTAGAGAGACCCAGTACTTC. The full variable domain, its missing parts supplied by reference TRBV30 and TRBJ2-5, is SQTIHQWPATLVQPVGSPLSLECTVEGTSNPNLYWYRQAAGRGLQLLFYSVGIGQISSEVPQNLSASRPQDRQFILSSKKLLLSDSGFYLCAWSVLARETQYFGPGTRLLVL.

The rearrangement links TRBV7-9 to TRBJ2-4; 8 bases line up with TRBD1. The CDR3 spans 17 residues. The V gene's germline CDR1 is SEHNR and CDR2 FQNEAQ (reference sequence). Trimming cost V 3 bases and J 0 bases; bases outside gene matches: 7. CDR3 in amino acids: CASSFAYRGIAKNIQYF. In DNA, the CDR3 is TGTGCCAGCAGCTTCGCCTACAGGGGGATAGCCAAAAACATTCAGTACTTC.

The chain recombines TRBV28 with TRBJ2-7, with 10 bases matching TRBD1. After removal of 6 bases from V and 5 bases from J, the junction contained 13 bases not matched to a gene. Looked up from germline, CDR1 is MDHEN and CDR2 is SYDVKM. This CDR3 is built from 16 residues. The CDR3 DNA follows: TGTGCCAGCAGCCTGCTGGGGACAGGGGAGGCCGACGAGCAGTACTTC. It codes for CASSLLGTGEADEQYF.

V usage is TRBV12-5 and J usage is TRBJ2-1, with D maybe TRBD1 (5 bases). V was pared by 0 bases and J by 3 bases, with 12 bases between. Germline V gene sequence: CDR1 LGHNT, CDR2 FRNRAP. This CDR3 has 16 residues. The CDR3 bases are TGTGCTAGTGGTTTGGTAGGTTCGACAGACTACAATGAGCAGTTCTTC. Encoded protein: CASGLVGSTDYNEQFF.

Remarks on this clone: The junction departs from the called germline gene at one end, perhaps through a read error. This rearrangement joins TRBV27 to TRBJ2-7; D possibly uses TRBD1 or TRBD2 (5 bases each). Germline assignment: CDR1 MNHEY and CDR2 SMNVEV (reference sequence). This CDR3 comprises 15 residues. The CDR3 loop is CASSLLGPKAYEQYF. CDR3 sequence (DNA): TGTGCCAGCAGCTTATTGGGACCTAAGGCCTACGAGCAGTACTTC.

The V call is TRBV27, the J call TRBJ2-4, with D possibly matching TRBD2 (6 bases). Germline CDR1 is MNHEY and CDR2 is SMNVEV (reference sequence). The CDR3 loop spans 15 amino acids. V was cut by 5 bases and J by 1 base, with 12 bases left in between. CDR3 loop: CASSIVGSAKNIQYF. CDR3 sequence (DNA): TGTGCCAGCAGTATTGTCGGGAGCGCCAAAAACATTCAGTACTTC.